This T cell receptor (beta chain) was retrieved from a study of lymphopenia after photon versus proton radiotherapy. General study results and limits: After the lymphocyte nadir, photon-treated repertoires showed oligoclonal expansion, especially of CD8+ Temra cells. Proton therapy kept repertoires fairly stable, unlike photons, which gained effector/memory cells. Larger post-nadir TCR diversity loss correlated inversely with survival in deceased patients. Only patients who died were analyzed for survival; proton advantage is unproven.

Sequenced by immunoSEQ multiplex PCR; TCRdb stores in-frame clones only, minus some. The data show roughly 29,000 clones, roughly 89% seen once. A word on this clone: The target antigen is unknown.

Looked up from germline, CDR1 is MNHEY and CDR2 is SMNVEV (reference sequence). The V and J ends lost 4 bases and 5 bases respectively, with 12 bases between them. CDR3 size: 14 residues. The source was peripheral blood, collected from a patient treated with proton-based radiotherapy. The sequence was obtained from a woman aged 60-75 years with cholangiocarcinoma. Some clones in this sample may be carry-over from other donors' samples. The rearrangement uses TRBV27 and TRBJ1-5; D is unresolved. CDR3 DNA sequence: TGTGCCAGCAGTTACAAGGGTCCGGATCAGCCCCAGCATTTT. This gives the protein CASSYKGPDQPQHF.